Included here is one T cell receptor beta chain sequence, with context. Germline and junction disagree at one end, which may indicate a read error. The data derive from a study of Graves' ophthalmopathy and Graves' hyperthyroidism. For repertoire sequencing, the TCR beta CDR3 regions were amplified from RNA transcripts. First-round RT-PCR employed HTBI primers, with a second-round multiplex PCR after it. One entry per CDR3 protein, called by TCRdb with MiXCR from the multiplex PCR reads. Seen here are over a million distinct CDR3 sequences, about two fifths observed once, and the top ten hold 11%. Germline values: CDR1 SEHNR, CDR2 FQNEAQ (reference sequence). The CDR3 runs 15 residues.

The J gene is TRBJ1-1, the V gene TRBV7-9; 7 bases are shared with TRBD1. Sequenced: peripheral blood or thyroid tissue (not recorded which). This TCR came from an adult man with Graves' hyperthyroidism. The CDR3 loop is CASSPGGRVNSEAFF. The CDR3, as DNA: TGTGCCAGCTCACCAGGGGGGCGAGTGAACAGTGAAGCTTTCTTT.